These 23 T cell receptor beta chains came from one sample sequenced in a study of CD8 T cells in Susac syndrome. Reverse transcription used roughly 0.45 to 1 ug RNA and random hexamers. Each CDR3 protein is one row after TCRdb ran MiXCR on the immunoSEQ multiplex PCR reads. The sample lists about 300,000 distinct CDR3 sequences; 85% were seen once. The sample comprised CD8+ T cells from PBMCs. The origin of the receptors is a human donor with multiple sclerosis.

The chain employs TRBV28 and TRBJ1-2, with D unresolved. Trimming cost V 2 bases and J 7 bases, with 5 bases left between them. This CDR3 is built from 11 residues. Germline values: CDR1 MDHEN, CDR2 SYDVKM. CDR3 loop: CASSLGVGYTF. Here the CDR3 DNA reads TGTGCCAGCAGTTTAGGGGTTGGCTACACCTTC.

This chain links TRBV9 with TRBJ1-2; no definite D call. CDR3 length: 12 residues. V lost 3 bases and J 8 bases, leaving 11 bases between the germline ends. The germline V gene has CDR1 SGDLS and CDR2 YYNGEE. The CDR3 DNA reads TGTGCCAGCAGCGGCAATAACGGGGGCTACACCTTC. Translation gives CASSGNNGGYTF.

This chain connects TRBV30 to TRBJ1-1; 10 bases agree with TRBD1. The junction had 5 bases not matched to a gene; V was cut back by 7 bases and J by 3 bases. The CDR3 length is 13 residues. From germline, CDR1 is GTSNPN and CDR2 SVGIG (reference sequence). CDR3 sequence (DNA): TGTGCCTTGATGGACAGGGGGGACACTGAAGCTTTCTTT. Its protein is CALMDRGDTEAFF.

The chain joins TRBV9 to TRBJ1-2, with 10 bases matching TRBD1. V trimming: 0 bases; J trimming: 4 bases; junction bases outside the gene matches: 3. This CDR3 has 15 amino acids. Germline-derived CDR1 and CDR2 are SGDLS and YYNGEE. The CDR3 bases are TGTGCCAGCAGCGTAGCCGGACAGGGGGGCTATGGCTACACCTTC. This sequence encodes CASSVAGQGGYGYTF.

The chain employs TRBV30 and TRBJ2-2; D gene unclear. Germline CDR1 reads GTSNPN; CDR2 reads SVGIG (reference sequence). V was cut by 5 bases and J by 1 base, with 8 bases left in between. The CDR3 extends over 13 amino acids. The CDR3: CAWRYLNTGELFF. The CDR3 region has the DNA TGTGCCTGGCGTTATTTGAACACCGGGGAGCTGTTTTTT.

This rearrangement joins TRBV19 to TRBJ2-1; TRBD2 agrees at 9 bases. Losses at the gene ends were 2 bases for V and 4 bases for J; bases not matched to a gene: 3. CDR1 and CDR2 (germline): LNHDA, SQIVND (reference sequence). The CDR3 consists of 15 residues. The CDR3 spells CASSIQREAYNEQFF. As DNA, the CDR3 is TGTGCCAGTAGTATACAGCGGGAGGCTTACAATGAGCAGTTCTTC.

V is TRBV21-1 and J is TRBJ2-1; the DNA was not compared with TRBD1, the D call given in the table. TRBV21-1 is designated a pseudogene. CDR3 length equals 17 residues. The CDR3 sequence is CASSKASGTGPYNEQFF. CDR3 nucleotides: TGTGCCAGCAGCAAAGCTTCCGGGACAGGACCCTACAATGAGCAGTTCTTC.

This chain joins TRBV30 and TRBJ2-1; D remains unclear. V was cut by 3 bases and J by 2 bases, with 8 bases left in between. This CDR3 is built from 13 residues. Germline loops: CDR1 GTSNPN, CDR2 SVGIG (reference sequence). CDR3 DNA sequence: TGTGCCTGGAGCTGGATCGCCTACAATGAGCAGTTCTTC. As protein: CAWSWIAYNEQFF.

The V gene is TRBV7-9, the J gene TRBJ2-7, with 7 bases matching TRBD1. V was pared by 4 bases and J by 6 bases, with 6 bases of the junction left unmatched. The CDR3 is made up of 13 amino acids. Germline V lookup: CDR1 SEHNR, CDR2 FQNEAQ (reference sequence). CDR3 in DNA: TGTGCCAGCAGCTCGGGGACAGTTCTCGAGCAGTACTTC. Protein product: CASSSGTVLEQYF.

This sequence joins TRBV14 and TRBJ2-4, with TRBD2 matching over 7 bases. With 5 bases clipped from V and 8 bases from J, the junction kept 15 bases outside the gene matches. CDR3 length: 16 residues. From germline, CDR1 is SGHDN and CDR2 FVKESK. This chain's CDR3 is CASSLWTSTGRDIQYF. As DNA, the CDR3 is TGTGCCAGCAGCTTATGGACTAGTACGGGTCGCGACATTCAGTACTTC.

The CDR3 sequence is CASSGTDYEQYF. For the CDR3, the DNA is TGCGCCAGCAGCGGGACGGACTACGAGCAGTACTTC. The chain uses TRBV4-3 and TRBJ2-7; TRBD1 or TRBD2 may be the D gene (5 bases each). Germline V CDR1 and CDR2: LGHNA, YSLEER. The CDR3 has 12 residues. Between the trimmed V and J ends, which lost 5 bases and 3 bases, there was a span of 8 bases.

The J gene is TRBJ1-2, the V gene TRBV29-1, with 12 bases lining up with TRBD1. The CDR3 runs to 13 residues. Germline CDR1 is SQVTM and CDR2 is ANQGSEA. J was trimmed by 7 bases and V by 3 bases; bases with no gene match: 3. CDR3 amino acids: CSVEGQGASGYTF. The DNA of the CDR3 is TGCAGCGTTGAGGGACAGGGGGCGTCTGGCTACACCTTC. The full variable domain, completed using reference TRBV29-1 and TRBJ1-2, is SAVISQKPSRDICQRGTSLTIQCQVDSQVTMMFWYRQQPGQSLTLIATANQGSEATYESGFVIDKFPISRPNLTFSTLTVSNMSPEDSSIYLCSVEGQGASGYTFGSGTRLTVV.

The chain joins TRBV3-1 to TRBJ2-1; D not resolved. This CDR3 is built from 12 residues. V lost 2 bases, J lost 3 bases, and 2 bases lay in between. The V gene's germline CDR1 is LGHDT and CDR2 YNNKEL (reference sequence). CDR3 in DNA: TGTGCCAGCAGCCAATTCTACAATGAGCAGTTCTTC. Translated, it gives CASSQFYNEQFF.

CDR3 sequence: CASILGGNTEAFF. Here the CDR3 DNA reads TGTGCCAGTATTTTAGGAGGGAACACTGAAGCTTTCTTT. The chain combines TRBV19 with TRBJ1-1; no reliable D call. The CDR3 length is 13 residues. Trimming pared 7 bases from V and 1 base from J, leaving 10 bases between. Germline V gene lookup returns CDR1 LNHDA and CDR2 SQIVND (reference sequence).

This chain connects TRBV30 to TRBJ2-5, with D perhaps given as TRBD1 or TRBD2 (5 bases each). Germline CDR1 GTSNPN, CDR2 SVGIG (reference sequence). V lost 5 bases and J lost 5, with 15 bases in between. The CDR3 spans 13 residues. The CDR3 DNA sequence: TGTGCCTGGCGCTCAATGGGACGGGAGACCCAGTACTTC. Encoded protein: CAWRSMGRETQYF.

V and J are TRBV11-2 and TRBJ2-7; 14 positions agree with TRBD2. This CDR3 comprises 18 residues. Germline CDR1 SGHAT, CDR2 FQNNGV. Trimming at V came to 5 bases and at J to 3 bases, leaving 12 bases not matched to a gene. CDR3 residues: CASSRGGLAGANLYEQYF. The DNA for the CDR3 is TGTGCCAGCAGCCGTGGGGGACTAGCGGGAGCTAATCTCTACGAGCAGTACTTC. Together with reference TRBV11-2 and TRBJ2-7, the CDR3 gives the full variable domain: EAGVAQSPRYKIIEKRQSVAFWCNPISGHATLYWYQQILGQGPKLLIQFQNNGVVDDSQLPKDRFSAERLKGVDSTLKIQPAKLEDSAVYLCASSRGGLAGANLYEQYFGPGTRLTVT.

The genes are TRBV27 and TRBJ1-2, with D unresolved. The ends were cut back, 2 bases at V and 0 bases at J, with 10 bases in the middle. The germline V gene encodes CDR1 MNHEY and CDR2 SMNVEV (reference sequence). The CDR3 contains 15 residues. In DNA form, the CDR3 reads TGTGCCAGCAGTTTACTTGGGCGCCCTAACTATGGCTACACCTTC. Protein sequence: CASSLLGRPNYGYTF.

The chain combines TRBV6-5 with TRBJ2-2, with a tentative D call TRBD2 (5 bases). From germline, CDR1 is MNHEY and CDR2 SVGAGI. V shed 2 bases and J shed 7 bases, with 11 bases lying between them. The CDR3 sequence is 14 residues long. This CDR3 is CASSYGGLYGELFF. CDR3 nucleotides: TGTGCCAGCAGTTACGGCGGGCTCTACGGGGAGCTGTTTTTT.

The CDR3 sequence: CASTHGVRGMNTEAFF. Written as DNA, the CDR3 is TGTGCCAGCACGCACGGGGTCAGAGGGATGAACACTGAAGCTTTCTTT. The rearrangement uses TRBV28 and TRBJ1-1, with D hard to call. Trimming took off 7 bases at V and 0 bases at J, with 18 bases between the two ends. The CDR3 is made up of 16 amino acids. From germline, CDR1 is MDHEN and CDR2 SYDVKM.

This chain joins TRBV28 and TRBJ2-7; 11 positions agree with TRBD2. After removal of 6 bases from V and 3 bases from J, the junction contained 13 bases not matched to a gene. The length of the CDR3 is 17 residues. Per germline, CDR1 MDHEN and CDR2 SYDVKM. CDR3 sequence reads: CASRGLAGGAALYEQYF. In DNA, the CDR3 is TGTGCCAGCAGGGGGCTAGCGGGAGGAGCCGCCCTCTACGAGCAGTACTTC.

This rearrangement joins TRBV11-2 to TRBJ2-7, with D hard to call. V dropped 7 bases and J dropped 5 bases, with 9 bases sitting between them. Per germline, CDR1 SGHAT and CDR2 FQNNGV. CDR3 length: 11 amino acids. CDR3 protein: CASTAIDEQYF. CDR3 nucleotide sequence: TGTGCCAGCACCGCAATAGACGAGCAGTACTTC.

The rearrangement uses TRBV7-9 and TRBJ2-1, with 10 positions matching TRBD2. Germline V lookup: CDR1 SEHNR, CDR2 FQNEAQ (reference sequence). V was clipped by 5 bases and J by 8 bases; unmatched bases: 12. The CDR3 has 16 residues. This chain's CDR3 is CASSHQREGGKDEQFF. The DNA for the CDR3 is TGTGCCAGCAGCCACCAGCGGGAGGGAGGTAAAGATGAGCAGTTCTTC. The variable domain in full, completed from reference TRBV7-9 and TRBJ2-1, reads DTGVSQNPRHKITKRGQNVTFRCDPISEHNRLYWYRQTLGQGPEFLTYFQNEAQLEKSRLLSDRFSAERPKGSFSTLEIQRTEQGDSAMYLCASSHQREGGKDEQFFGPGTRLTVL.

The chain joins TRBV6-2 or TRBV6-3 to TRBJ2-3, with D perhaps TRBD1 (6 bases). V was clipped by 1 base and J by 5 bases, with 10 bases between them. There are 14 residues in the CDR3. Per germline, CDR1 MNHEY and CDR2 SVGEGT. This chain's CDR3 is CASSYFVQGDTQYF. The CDR3 nucleotides read TGTGCCAGCAGTTACTTCGTACAGGGAGATACGCAGTATTTT.